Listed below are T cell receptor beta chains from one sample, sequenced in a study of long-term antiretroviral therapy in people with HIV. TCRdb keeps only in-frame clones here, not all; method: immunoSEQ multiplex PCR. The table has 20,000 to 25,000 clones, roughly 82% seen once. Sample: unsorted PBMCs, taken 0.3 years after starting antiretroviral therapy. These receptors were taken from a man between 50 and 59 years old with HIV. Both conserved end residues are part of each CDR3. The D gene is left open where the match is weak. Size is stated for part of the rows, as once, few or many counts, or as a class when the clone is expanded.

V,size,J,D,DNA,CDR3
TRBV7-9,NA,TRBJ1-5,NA,TGTGCCAGCAGCTTAGAGGGGCCCTTTAGCAATCAGCCCCAGCATTTT,CASSLEGPFSNQPQHF
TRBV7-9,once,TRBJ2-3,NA,TGTGCCAGCAGCTCGACGGCCGTGCACCCGCAGTATTTT,CASSSTAVHPQYF
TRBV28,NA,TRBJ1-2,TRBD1,TGTGCCAGCAGCCAGACGATACAGGGGAACTATGGCTACACCTTC,CASSQTIQGNYGYTF
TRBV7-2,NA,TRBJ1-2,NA,TGTGCCAGCAGCTCCTGGACAGCGGGACCTGGCTACACCTTC,CASSSWTAGPGYTF
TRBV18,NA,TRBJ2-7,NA,TGTGCCAGCTCACCGTGGGACCCCGAGGGAGAGCAGTACTTC,CASSPWDPEGEQYF
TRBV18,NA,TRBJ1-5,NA,TGTGCCAGCTCACCGACGCACAGGGAACCCCAGCATTTT,CASSPTHREPQHF
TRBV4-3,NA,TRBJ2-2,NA,TGCGCCAGCAGCCAAGAGTCTGTCTACAACACCGGGGAGCTGTTTTTT,CASSQESVYNTGELFF
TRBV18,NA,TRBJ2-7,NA,TGTGCCAGCTCCTTTTACGCCCCCCCAGGCGAGCAGTACTTC,CASSFYAPPGEQYF
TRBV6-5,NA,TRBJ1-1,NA,TGTGCCAGCAGTCCAGCCGGGGACACTGAAGCTTTCTTT,CASSPAGDTEAFF
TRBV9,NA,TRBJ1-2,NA,TGTGCCAGCAGGGACCCTCGGGGGACGTCCTATGGCTACACCTTC,CASRDPRGTSYGYTF
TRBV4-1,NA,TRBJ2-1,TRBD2,TGCGCCAGCAGCTCCCAGCGGGGATACAATGAGCAGTTCTTC,CASSSQRGYNEQFF
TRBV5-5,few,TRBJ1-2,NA,TGTGCCAGCAGCTTGAGCCCTGACGGGTATGGCTACACCTTC,CASSLSPDGYGYTF
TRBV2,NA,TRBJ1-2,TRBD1,TGTGCCAGCCCTACAGGGGGCTATGGCTACACCTTC,CASPTGGYGYTF
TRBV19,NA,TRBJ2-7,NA,TGTGCCAGTAGTCCCCGCAGGGGGGGCTCCTACGAGCAGTACTTC,CASSPRRGGSYEQYF
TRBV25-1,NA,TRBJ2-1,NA,TGTGCCAGCAGTGAGGGGACTCACAATGAGCAGTTCTTC,CASSEGTHNEQFF
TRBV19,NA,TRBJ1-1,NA,TGTGCCAGTACCCCAAACCGGGGCTCTGCTTTCTTT,CASTPNRGSAFF
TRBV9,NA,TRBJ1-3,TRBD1,TGTGCCAGCAGCGCGGGGACAGAAGACACTGGAAACACCATATATTTT,CASSAGTEDTGNTIYF
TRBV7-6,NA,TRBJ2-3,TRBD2,TGTGCCAGCAGCCCCCGGGACTATGGCACAGATACGCAGTATTTT,CASSPRDYGTDTQYF
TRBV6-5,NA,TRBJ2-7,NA,TGTGCCAGCAGCCCCCGGAAGGAGTCCTACGAGCAGTACTTC,CASSPRKESYEQYF
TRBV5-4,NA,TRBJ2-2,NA,TGTGCCAGCAGGGTCCTCGGGCGGGACACCGGGGAGCTGTTTTTT,CASRVLGRDTGELFF
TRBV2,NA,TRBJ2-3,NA,TGTGCCAGAAGCAGACATTCAGATAGGACAGATACGCAGTATTTT,CARSRHSDRTDTQYF
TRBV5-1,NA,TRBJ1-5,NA,TGCGCCAGCAGCCCCGGGGAGGGACATCAGCCCCAGCATTTT,CASSPGEGHQPQHF
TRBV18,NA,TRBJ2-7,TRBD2,TGTGCCAGCTCAACTAGCGCCTACGAGCAGTACTTC,CASSTSAYEQYF
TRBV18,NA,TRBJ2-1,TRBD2,TGTGCCAGCTCACCTCTAGCGGGGGAGTACAATGAGCAGTTCTTC,CASSPLAGEYNEQFF
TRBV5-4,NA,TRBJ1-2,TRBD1,TGTGCCAGCAGCCGGGACAGCACTAACTATGGCTACACCTTC,CASSRDSTNYGYTF
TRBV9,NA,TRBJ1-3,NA,TGTGCCAGCAGCGTAGGCCAGGAAAGAAACACCATATATTTT,CASSVGQERNTIYF
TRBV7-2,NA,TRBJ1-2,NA,TGTGCCAGCAGCTTAGCAGAGGGACTCAACTATGGCTACACCTTC,CASSLAEGLNYGYTF
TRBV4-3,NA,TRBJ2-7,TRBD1,TGCGCCAGCAGCCGGCGGACGGGACAGAGCTCCTACGAGCAGTACTTC,CASSRRTGQSSYEQYF
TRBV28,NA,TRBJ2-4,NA,TGTGCCAGCAGTTCGCCGGACTTGGAGCCGTACTTC,CASSSPDLEPYF
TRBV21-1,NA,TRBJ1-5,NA,TGTGCCAGCAGATCCACACGGGGGCCTAGCAATCAGCCCCAGCATTTT,CASRSTRGPSNQPQHF
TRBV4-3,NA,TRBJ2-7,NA,TGCGCCAGCAGTCAAGAAATTCACAGAAGCTCCTACGAGCAGTACTTC,CASSQEIHRSSYEQYF
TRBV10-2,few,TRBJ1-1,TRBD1,TGCGCCAGCAGTGATCATGCTCAGGGGGTACGAAACACTGAAGCTTTCTTT,CASSDHAQGVRNTEAFF
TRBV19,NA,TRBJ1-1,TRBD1,TGTGCCAGTAGTCCGACAGGGCTGAACACTGAAGCTTTCTTT,CASSPTGLNTEAFF
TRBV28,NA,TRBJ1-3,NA,TGTGCCAGCAGTTCCTGGGGGCTTGGAAACACCATATATTTT,CASSSWGLGNTIYF
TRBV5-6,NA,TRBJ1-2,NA,TGTGCCAGCAGCGAACCGGGTACAAGAGGCTATGGCTACACCTTC,CASSEPGTRGYGYTF
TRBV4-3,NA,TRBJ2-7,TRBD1,TGCGCCAGCAGCCAAACAGGGGGAGGCGACGAGCAGTACTTC,CASSQTGGGDEQYF
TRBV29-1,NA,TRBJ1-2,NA,TGCAGCGTTGGGAGTTTAGGCTACACCTTC,CSVGSLGYTF
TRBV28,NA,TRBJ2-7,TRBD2,TGTGCCAGCAGTGGCAACCGACTAGCGGGAGGATACGAGCAGTACTTC,CASSGNRLAGGYEQYF
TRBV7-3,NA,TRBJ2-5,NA,TGTGCCAGCAGCTTACTGGACGGGGCCCAAGAGACCCAGTACTTC,CASSLLDGAQETQYF
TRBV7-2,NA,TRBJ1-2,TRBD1,TGTGCCAGCAGCGTGCCCGGACAGGGGGGTTCTGGCTACACCTTC,CASSVPGQGGSGYTF
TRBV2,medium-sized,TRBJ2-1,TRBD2,TGTGCCAGCACCCCGACTAGCGGGTACAATGAGCAGTTCTTC,CASTPTSGYNEQFF
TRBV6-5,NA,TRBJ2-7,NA,TGTGCCAGCAGGGAAGACCTTACCTACGAGCAGTACTTC,CASREDLTYEQYF
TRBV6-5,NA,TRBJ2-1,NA,TGTGCCAGCAGCAGACAGGTTAGAAATTACAATGAGCAGTTCTTC,CASSRQVRNYNEQFF
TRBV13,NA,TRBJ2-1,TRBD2,TGTGCCAGCAGCTCCGATGGACTAGCGACCTACAATGAGCAGTTCTTC,CASSSDGLATYNEQFF
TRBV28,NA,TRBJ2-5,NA,TGTGCCAGCGGGACTCTGGAAGAGACCCAGTACTTC,CASGTLEETQYF
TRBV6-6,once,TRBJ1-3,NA,TGTGCCAGCAGCATGGGCCGGACCTCTGGAAACACCATATATTTT,CASSMGRTSGNTIYF
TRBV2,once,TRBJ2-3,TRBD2,TGTGCCAGCAGTAACCCCCGGCTAGCGGGGGCCGGAGATACGCAGTATTTT,CASSNPRLAGAGDTQYF
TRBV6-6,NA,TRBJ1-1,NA,TGTGCCAGCAGCCGGGGTTCAGGGAACACTGAAGCTTTCTTT,CASSRGSGNTEAFF
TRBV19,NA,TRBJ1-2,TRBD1,TGTGCCAGTAGACGGACAGGGGCGGGCTACACCTTC,CASRRTGAGYTF
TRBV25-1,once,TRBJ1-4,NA,TGTGCCAGCAGTGAATTCGGGGGCAGAGAAAAACTGTTTTTT,CASSEFGGREKLFF
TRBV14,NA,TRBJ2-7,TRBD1,TGTGCCAGCAGCCAAAATCGGTTGGGACAGTCCTCCCCCGTGGGGTTCTACGAGCAGTACTTC,CASSQNRLGQSSPVGFYEQYF
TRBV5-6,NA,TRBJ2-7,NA,TGTGCCAGCAGCTTGTACGGGCAGCGATTTATCTACGAGCAGTACTTC,CASSLYGQRFIYEQYF
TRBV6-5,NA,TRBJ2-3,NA,TGTGCCAGCTCCGGCGGGGCATTCACAGATACGCAGTATTTT,CASSGGAFTDTQYF